Below are 3 T cell receptor beta chains sequenced from a single sample in a study of control samples from healthy donors and cancer patients. Profiling relied on immunoSEQ multiplex PCR, and the TCRdb table lists in-frame clones only, not all of them. The table lists around 19,000 clones, around 84% of them singletons. The material sequenced was PBMCs. All receptors derive from an elderly man with head and neck cancer.

The CDR3 DNA is TGTGCCAGCAGCTGGGGGGGCTCTGGAAACACCATATATTTT. This translates into CASSWGGSGNTIYF. The chain has TRBV5-4 and TRBJ1-3; D might be TRBD1 (5 bases). Trimming removed 3 bases from V and 0 bases from J, with 7 bases in between. Germline CDR1 and CDR2: SGHNT and YYREEE (reference sequence). The CDR3 covers 14 residues.

V and J are TRBV9 and TRBJ2-1, with 7 bases that match TRBD2. With V trimmed by 0 bases and J by 4 bases, 4 bases remained unmatched. The V gene's germline CDR1 is SGDLS and CDR2 YYNGEE. The CDR3 loop spans 15 amino acids. Written as DNA, the CDR3 is TGTGCCAGCAGCGTAGCGGGAGCGGGATACAATGAGCAGTTCTTC. Its protein is CASSVAGAGYNEQFF. The full variable domain, completed using reference TRBV9 and TRBJ2-1, is DSGVTQTPKHLITATGQRVTLRCSPRSGDLSVYWYQQSLDQGLQFLIQYYNGEERAKGNILERFSAQQFPDLHSELNLSSLELGDSALYFCASSVAGAGYNEQFFGPGTRLTVL.

The chain carries TRBV2 and TRBJ2-2; tentative D call: TRBD1 (5 bases). The V end was cut by 3 bases, the J end by 0 bases, with 11 bases between. Germline V gene sequence: CDR1 SNHLY, CDR2 FYNNEI. CDR3 length: 16 amino acids. Here the CDR3 reads CASSEQWGANTGELFF. In DNA, the CDR3 is TGTGCCAGCAGTGAGCAGTGGGGCGCGAACACCGGGGAGCTGTTTTTT. Full variable domain (missing parts from reference TRBV2 and TRBJ2-2): EPEVTQTPSHQVTQMGQEVILRCVPISNHLYFYWYRQILGQKVEFLVSFYNNEISEKSEIFDDQFSVERPDGSNFTLKIRSTKLEDSAMYFCASSEQWGANTGELFFGEGSRLTVL.